This TCR beta chain emerged from a study of regulatory T cells in long-lasting Graves disease. Time point denoted: newly diagnosed GD, antithyroid drugs for less than 3 months. RNA extracted from PBMCs served as the sequencing template. This clonotype came up many times. Libraries of TCR beta came from iRepertoire HTBI primers plus Arm-PCR of CDR3 regions. TCRdb reprocessed the multiplex PCR reads via MiXCR and lists one record per CDR3 protein. This sample has around 450,000 distinct CDR3 sequences; over 14% occur once, and the top ten carry approximately 7.6%. The CDR3 runs 15 residues. Trimming stripped 5 bases from V and 5 bases from J, with 13 bases between. Germline V gene sequence: CDR1 SGHTA, CDR2 FQGNSA. These same data were also listed under a study on T cells in Graves' hyperthyroidism and ophthalmopathy. From that second work: Participants, patients aged 18 to 65, had newly diagnosed hyperthyroidism with a duration under 2 months. Model predictions of ophthalmopathy came a median approximately 6.5 months before onset.

Here the sequenced sample was peripheral blood mononuclear cells (PBMCs), taken at new diagnosis, from a patient treated with antithyroid drugs. This receptor was taken from a woman in her forties with Graves disease. The chain couples TRBV7-2 to TRBJ1-6, with unresolved D. The CDR3 protein is CASSLLKGDNSPLHF. The CDR3 DNA reads as TGTGCCAGCAGCCTGTTGAAGGGTGATAATTCACCCCTCCACTTT.